One sample yielded the 27 T cell receptor beta chains listed below, sequenced in a study of T cell responses to AZD1222 COVID-19 vaccine. The repertoire was sequenced with immunoSEQ multiplex PCR; TCRdb's copy has only in-frame clones and lacks some. Altogether fewer than 110,000 clones are present, about nine tenths being singletons, with the ten largest covering 1% to 1.5%. The sample consisted of peripheral blood, taken on day 0 of AZD1222 vaccination. These receptors were collected from an adult in good health.

A single count supports this clone. V is TRBV28 and J is TRBJ1-1, with D maybe TRBD1 (5 bases). Germline loops: CDR1 MDHEN, CDR2 SYDVKM. V shed 8 bases and J shed 1 base, with 8 bases lying between them. The CDR3 runs to 12 residues. The CDR3 bases are TGTGCCAGCGGGGCGGGGAACACTGAAGCTTTCTTT. It translates to CASGAGNTEAFF.

The J gene is TRBJ1-2, the V gene TRBV28; 9 bases are a match to TRBD1. The CDR3 runs to 15 residues. Germline assignment: CDR1 MDHEN and CDR2 SYDVKM. The junction had 6 bases not matched to a gene; V was cut back by 3 bases and J by 4 bases. The CDR3 reads CASSLFSDRGYGYTF. The CDR3 DNA sequence: TGTGCCAGCAGTTTGTTTTCGGACAGGGGCTATGGCTACACCTTC.

CDR3 sequence: CASSLGLGLGSAKNIQYF. The CDR3 DNA reads TGTGCCAGCAGCTTGGGACTAGGCTTGGGGTCTGCCAAAAACATTCAGTACTTC. The V and J genes are TRBV5-8 and TRBJ2-4; perhaps TRBD2 as D (6 bases). Per germline, CDR1 SGHTS and CDR2 YDEGEE. The CDR3 has 18 amino acids. Trimming left V 0 bases short and J 1 base short, with 17 bases between.

CDR3 DNA sequence: TGTGCCAGCAGCCCGGGACTCTCTGGAAACACCATATATTTT. Amino acids: CASSPGLSGNTIYF. The chain has TRBV6-5 and TRBJ1-3; TRBD1 is a possible D gene (5 bases). The ends were cut back, 6 bases at V and 0 bases at J, with 9 bases in the middle. Germline CDR1 MNHEY, CDR2 SVGAGI. The CDR3 is made up of 14 amino acids.

The V call is TRBV2, the J call TRBJ1-5; the D gene is possibly TRBD1 (6 bases). The V gene lost 6 bases and the J gene lost 6 bases, with 15 bases spanning the gap. The germline gives CDR1 SNHLY, CDR2 FYNNEI. This CDR3 has 14 residues. The CDR3 DNA follows: TGTGCCAGCAGGGAGACAGGTAAGAGTCAGCCCCAGCATTTT. Translating gives CASRETGKSQPQHF.

The chain uses TRBV7-2 and TRBJ1-2; TRBD1 is a possible D gene (6 bases). The CDR3 loop spans 14 amino acids. V lost 5 bases, J lost 2 bases, and 12 bases lay in between. Per germline, CDR1 SGHTA and CDR2 FQGNSA. CDR3 protein: CASSANRANYGYTF. The CDR3 region has the DNA TGTGCCAGCAGCGCAAACAGGGCCAACTATGGCTACACCTTC.

The rearrangement links TRBV5-6 to TRBJ1-5, with 8 positions matching TRBD1. With V trimmed by 4 bases and J by 7 bases, 13 bases remained unmatched. Germline CDR1 is SGHDT and CDR2 is YYEEEE. CDR3 length equals 16 residues. In DNA, the CDR3 is TGTGCCAGCAGCGCGAAAACCGGGACAGGAGTCCAGCCCCAGCATTTT. This gives the protein CASSAKTGTGVQPQHF.

With regard to this clone: This CDR3 is also generated by other DNA sequences in the sample. The CDR3, as DNA: TGTGCCAGTAGTATAGGACGTGAAGCTTTCTTT. It yields the protein CASSIGREAFF. The chain couples TRBV19 to TRBJ1-1; D is unresolved. CDR1 and CDR2 (germline): LNHDA, SQIVND (reference sequence). The CDR3 totals 11 residues. V shed 1 base and J shed 7 bases, with 4 bases lying between them.

In the case of this clone: The germline gene is not matched at one end of the junction; a read error may be the cause. J is TRBJ2-6 and V is TRBV6-5, with D possibly TRBD1 on 6 matching bases. Per the germline V gene, CDR1 is MNHEY and CDR2 is SVGAGI. CDR3 size: 15 residues. CDR3 DNA: TGTGCCTGCAGACAGGAATTCTCTGGGGCCAACGTCCTGACTTTC. Amino acid sequence: CACRQEFSGANVLTF.

The rearrangement links TRBV19 to TRBJ1-1, with TRBD1 matching 8 bases. Germline V gene sequence: CDR1 LNHDA, CDR2 SQIVND (reference sequence). This CDR3 comprises 14 residues. V dropped 6 bases and J dropped 6; count of bases not matched to a gene: 9. DNA for the CDR3: TGTGCCAGTAGAGCGGGACAGGTTGCTGCTGAAGCTTTCTTT. Protein product: CASRAGQVAAEAFF.

The chain recombines TRBV14 with TRBJ1-1, with 7 positions matching TRBD1. The CDR3 length is 12 residues. V trimming: 8 bases; J trimming: 5 bases; junction bases outside the gene matches: 5. Germline CDR1 is SGHDN and CDR2 is FVKESK. In nucleotides, the CDR3 is TGTGCCAGCGGGCGACAGGGAACTGAAGCTTTCTTT. It is translated as CASGRQGTEAFF.

CDR3 loop: CASSLPSGANVLTF. CDR3 DNA: TGTGCCAGCAGCCTCCCCTCTGGGGCCAACGTCCTGACTTTC. J is TRBJ2-6 and V is TRBV11-2; D call uncertain. Germline V gives CDR1 SGHAT, CDR2 FQNNGV. The V end lost 5 bases, the J end lost 0 bases, and 5 bases lay between the germline ends. CDR3 size: 14 residues.

The V gene is TRBV30, the J gene TRBJ1-5; D is unclear. V dropped 5 bases and J dropped 4 bases, with 6 bases sitting between them. Per germline, CDR1 GTSNPN and CDR2 SVGIG (reference sequence). The CDR3 is 11 amino acids. The DNA for the CDR3 is TGTGCCTGGGGACTGAATCAGCCCCAGCATTTT. Protein sequence: CAWGLNQPQHF.

The chain uses TRBV5-1 and TRBJ2-2; D is unclear. The CDR3 totals 15 residues. The V end lost 4 bases, the J end lost 0 bases, and 10 bases lay between the germline ends. Germline lookup yields CDR1 SGHRS and CDR2 YFSETQ. CDR3 loop: CASSAYSANTGELFF. Written as DNA, the CDR3 is TGCGCCAGCAGCGCATACTCCGCGAACACCGGGGAGCTGTTTTTT.

The V gene is TRBV3-1 (or the pseudogene TRBV3-2), the J gene TRBJ1-1; D call uncertain. The V and J ends lost 0 bases and 4 bases respectively, with 9 bases between them. The CDR3 length is 14 residues. Germline V gene sequence: CDR1 LGHDT, CDR2 YNNKEL (reference sequence). The CDR3 sequence is CASSQETGLTEAFF. CDR3 DNA sequence: TGTGCCAGCAGCCAAGAAACCGGGCTCACTGAAGCTTTCTTT.

This chain joins TRBV5-6 and TRBJ2-3; possible D gene TRBD2, 5 bases. V was clipped by 4 bases and J by 1 base, with 16 bases between them. This CDR3 is 16 amino acids long. Germline-derived CDR1 and CDR2 are SGHDT and YYEEEE. CDR3 residues: CASSHRGAEGTDTQYF. The CDR3, as DNA: TGTGCCAGCAGCCACCGGGGAGCGGAAGGCACAGATACGCAGTATTTT.

V is TRBV28 and J is TRBJ1-4; D ambiguous. The CDR3 totals 13 residues. V lost 3 bases and J 17 bases, leaving 19 bases between the germline ends. Germline loops: CDR1 MDHEN, CDR2 SYDVKM. CDR3 nucleotide sequence: TGTGCCAGCAGTTTGATGGACGGCCGATCCATTTTTTTT. Amino acid sequence: CASSLMDGRSIFF.

This clone was seen once. The chain recombines TRBV7-2 with TRBJ2-3; 8 bases are a match to TRBD1. This CDR3 region has 14 residues. V lost 6 bases and J lost 5; bases outside the gene matches: 7. CDR1 and CDR2 (germline): SGHTA, FQGNSA. The CDR3 sequence: CASSPDRGVDTQYF. CDR3 in DNA: TGTGCCAGCAGTCCTGACAGGGGTGTAGATACGCAGTATTTT.

This clone was counted only a few times. The J gene is TRBJ1-1, the V gene TRBV2; 8 bases are shared with TRBD1. CDR3 length equals 14 residues. Trimming removed 6 bases from V and 1 base from J; junction bases left unmatched: 4. The germline gives CDR1 SNHLY, CDR2 FYNNEI. CDR3 sequence (DNA): TGTGCCAGCAGGGCAGGACAGGGGAACACTGAAGCTTTCTTT. Translation: CASRAGQGNTEAFF. The full variable domain, with the rest looked up from reference TRBV2 and TRBJ1-1, is EPEVTQTPSHQVTQMGQEVILRCVPISNHLYFYWYRQILGQKVEFLVSFYNNEISEKSEIFDDQFSVERPDGSNFTLKIRSTKLEDSAMYFCASRAGQGNTEAFFGQGTRLTVV.

The rearrangement joins TRBV6-5 to TRBJ2-3; a weak D match, TRBD1 (5 bases). V was trimmed by 5 bases and J by 0 bases, leaving 12 bases between them. The CDR3 has 15 amino acids. Germline V gene data show CDR1 as MNHEY and CDR2 as SVGAGI. This CDR3 reads CASSTDSYSTDTQYF. The CDR3 nucleotides are TGTGCCAGCAGTACAGACAGTTATAGCACAGATACGCAGTATTTT.

V is TRBV6-5 and J is TRBJ2-7, with 14 nucleotides matching TRBD2. With V trimmed by 10 bases and J by 2 bases, 4 bases remained unmatched. This CDR3 is built from 14 residues. Germline V gives CDR1 MNHEY, CDR2 SVGAGI. In nucleotides, the CDR3 is TGTGCCATTGGACTAGCGGGGGGCCCCTACGAGCAGTACTTC. Protein: CAIGLAGGPYEQYF.

V gene TRBV5-1 combines with J gene TRBJ2-2, with TRBD2 matching over 9 bases. The germline CDR1 and CDR2 sequences are SGHRS and YFSETQ. The V and J ends lost 2 bases and 3 bases, in that order; junction bases with no gene match: 2. The CDR3 spans 15 residues. CDR3 residues: CASSFTSGYTGELFF. In nucleotides, the CDR3 is TGCGCCAGCAGCTTTACTAGCGGGTACACCGGGGAGCTGTTTTTT. The whole variable domain, filled in from reference TRBV5-1 and TRBJ2-2, reads KAGVTQTPRYLIKTRGQQVTLSCSPISGHRSVSWYQQTPGQGLQFLFEYFSETQRNKGNFPGRFSGRQFSNSRSEMNVSTLELGDSALYLCASSFTSGYTGELFFGEGSRLTVL.

This chain links TRBV12-3 or TRBV12-4 with TRBJ2-7, with D unclear. This CDR3 contains 13 residues. Trimming cost V 2 bases and J 0 bases, with 5 bases left between them. In DNA, the CDR3 is TGTGCCAGCAGTTTATACACCTCCTACGAGCAGTACTTC. Translated, it gives CASSLYTSYEQYF.

The CDR3 nucleotides are TGTGCCAGCAGCCTGGGGGTGACAGCCCAAGAGACCCAGTACTTC. Protein product: CASSLGVTAQETQYF. The V and J genes are TRBV7-3 and TRBJ2-5; D could derive from TRBD1 or TRBD2 (5 bases each). Germline V lookup: CDR1 SGHTA, CDR2 FQGTGA. This CDR3 comprises 15 residues. V was trimmed by 5 bases and J by 1 base, leaving 14 bases between them. Complete variable domain (other parts from reference TRBV7-3 and TRBJ2-5): GAGVSQTPSNKVTEKGKYVELRCDPISGHTALYWYRQSLGQGPEFLIYFQGTGAADDSGLPNDRFFAVRPEGSVSTLKIQRTERGDSAVYLCASSLGVTAQETQYFGPGTRLLVL.

The chain is built from TRBV27 and TRBJ2-3, with D tentatively TRBD1 (7 bases). Trimming shortened V by 6 bases and J by 1 base, and 11 bases separated the two germline ends. The CDR3 is 14 amino acids. Germline V lookup: CDR1 MNHEY, CDR2 SMNVEV (reference sequence). As DNA, the CDR3 is TGTGCCAGCAGCAGGGGGGACGGCACAGATACGCAGTATTTT. Its translation is CASSRGDGTDTQYF.

The chain carries TRBV2 and TRBJ1-3; tentative D call: TRBD1 (5 bases). Germline CDR1 is SNHLY and CDR2 is FYNNEI. Trimming took 1 base from V and 7 from J, leaving 11 bases between them. This CDR3 has 14 amino acids. As DNA, the CDR3 is TGTGCCAGCAGTGAAGGGCAGGGTGGTAACACCATATATTTT. It codes for CASSEGQGGNTIYF.

The rearrangement links TRBV12-3 or TRBV12-4 to TRBJ2-5, with D hard to call. V was pared by 5 bases and J by 6 bases, with 13 bases between. CDR3 length: 13 residues. CDR3 sequence: CASSAPGRQTQYF. The CDR3, as DNA: TGTGCCAGCAGTGCCCCGGGTAGGCAGACCCAGTACTTC.